The 10 T cell receptor beta chains below were found in one sample sequenced in a study of response to subunit inactivated influenza vaccine. Each CDR3 protein gets one entry after TCRdb re-called the RT-PCR reads with MiXCR. The sample contains more than 450,000 distinct CDR3 sequences, approximately 7.7% of which appear only once. This specimen was PBMCs from blood, taken about 24 months after vaccination. The receptors were gathered from a man between 50 and 69 years old who received an inactivated influenza vaccine.

The V gene is TRBV6-2 or TRBV6-3, the J gene TRBJ1-2; TRBD1 matches 11 bases. The CDR3 is made up of 14 amino acids. V lost 7 bases, J lost 5 bases, and 6 bases stayed unmatched. Germline values: CDR1 MNHEY, CDR2 SVGEGT. The CDR3 coding sequence is TGTGCCAGCAATCCCGGACAGGGGGCGTATGGCTACACCTTC. Translated: CASNPGQGAYGYTF.

This clonotype was counted ten times or more. J is TRBJ2-5 and V is TRBV20-1, with 9 bases lining up with TRBD1. The J segment lost 5 bases and the V segment lost 3 bases, leaving 7 bases of the junction unmatched. Germline loops: CDR1 DFQATT, CDR2 SNEGSKA (reference sequence). This CDR3 is 14 amino acids long. CDR3 region: CSARSTGGSETQYF. In DNA, the CDR3 is TGCAGTGCTAGGTCAACAGGGGGCTCTGAGACCCAGTACTTC.

This clonotype has only a few counts. V usage is TRBV29-1 and J usage is TRBJ2-5; D unresolved. Between the trimmed V and J ends, which lost 4 bases and 5 bases, there was a span of 14 bases. The CDR3 totals 13 residues. Germline CDR1 and CDR2: SQVTM and ANQGSEA. CDR3 nucleotide sequence: TGCAGCGTTGTGAACAGTATGATGGAGACCCAGTACTTC. The encoded protein is CSVVNSMMETQYF. Supplemented by reference TRBV29-1 and TRBJ2-5, the full variable domain reads SAVISQKPSRDICQRGTSLTIQCQVDSQVTMMFWYRQQPGQSLTLIATANQGSEATYESGFVIDKFPISRPNLTFSTLTVSNMSPEDSSIYLCSVVNSMMETQYFGPGTRLLVL.

The table lists this clonotype with a few counts. The V gene is TRBV20-1, the J gene TRBJ1-4, with a tentative D call TRBD1 (6 bases). Trimming took off 3 bases at V and 8 bases at J, with 19 bases between the two ends. The germline V gene encodes CDR1 DFQATT and CDR2 SNEGSKA (reference sequence). The CDR3 contains 15 residues. The chain's CDR3 is CSARAPRDKVEKLFF. The DNA of the CDR3 is TGCAGTGCTAGGGCCCCCCGGGACAAGGTCGAAAAACTGTTTTTT.

This clonotype appeared many times. Here the CDR3 reads CSARPGTRDNEQFF. CDR3 nucleotide sequence: TGCAGTGCTAGGCCCGGGACTAGGGACAATGAGCAGTTCTTC. V gene TRBV20-1 combines with J gene TRBJ2-1; TRBD2 agrees at 8 bases. J gave up 5 bases and V 3 bases, and 6 bases lay outside the gene matches. This CDR3 comprises 14 residues. From germline, CDR1 is DFQATT and CDR2 SNEGSKA (reference sequence).

This clonotype was seen at least ten times. The chain is built from TRBV3-1 and TRBJ1-3; D is undetermined. V was trimmed by 3 bases and J by 1 base, leaving 7 bases between them. Germline assignment: CDR1 LGHDT and CDR2 YNNKEL (reference sequence). The CDR3 is made up of 14 amino acids. CDR3 amino acids: CASSQGSSGNTIYF. The CDR3 DNA is TGTGCCAGCAGCCAGGGGTCGTCTGGAAACACCATATATTTT.

This clonotype has at least ten counts. V gene TRBV12-3 or TRBV12-4 combines with J gene TRBJ2-2, with 8 positions matching TRBD1. The CDR3 is 14 amino acids. J lost 7 bases, V lost 5 bases, and 6 bases had no gene match. CDR3 DNA: TGTGCCAGCAGTCGCAGGGGGCAGGGCGGGGAGCTGTTTTTT. Protein product: CASSRRGQGGELFF.

This clonotype turned up a few times. This sequence joins TRBV5-5 and TRBJ2-3, with 7 nucleotides matching TRBD1. The CDR3 spans 16 residues. The junction had 6 bases not matched to a gene; V was cut back by 2 bases and J by 0 bases. Germline V gene lookup returns CDR1 SGHKS and CDR2 YYEKEE (reference sequence). The CDR3 DNA reads as TGTGCCAGCAGCTTACCGGGACAGACTAGCACAGATACGCAGTATTTT. Translated: CASSLPGQTSTDTQYF.

In the case of this clonotype: A clone one base away is much larger, so this may be a read error. CDR3 amino acids: CSARVLDYEQYF. The CDR3 DNA reads TGCAGTGCTAGAGTTCTGGATTACGAGCAGTACTTC. The chain recombines TRBV20-1 with TRBJ2-7; D gene ambiguous. V dropped 1 base and J dropped 4 bases, with 8 bases sitting between them. The length of the CDR3 is 12 residues. Germline loops: CDR1 DFQATT, CDR2 SNEGSKA (reference sequence).

This clonotype was detected a few times. The chain has TRBV20-1 and TRBJ2-4, with D possibly matching TRBD1 (6 bases). The CDR3 is made up of 16 amino acids. Germline V lookup: CDR1 DFQATT, CDR2 SNEGSKA (reference sequence). The V and J ends lost 5 bases and 0 bases respectively, with 17 bases between them. The CDR3 DNA reads TGCAGTGCTCGTCAGGGGAGCGGCTTAGCCAAAAACATTCAGTACTTC. Protein: CSARQGSGLAKNIQYF.